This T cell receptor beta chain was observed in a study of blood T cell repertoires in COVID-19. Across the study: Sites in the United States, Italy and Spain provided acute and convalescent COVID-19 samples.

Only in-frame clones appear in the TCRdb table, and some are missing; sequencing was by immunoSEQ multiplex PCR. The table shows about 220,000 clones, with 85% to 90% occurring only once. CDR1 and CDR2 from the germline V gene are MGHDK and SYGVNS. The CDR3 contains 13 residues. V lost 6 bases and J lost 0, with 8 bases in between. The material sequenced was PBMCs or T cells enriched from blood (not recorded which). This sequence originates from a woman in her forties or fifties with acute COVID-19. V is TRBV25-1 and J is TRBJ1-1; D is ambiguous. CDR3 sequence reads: CASRRAMNTEAFF. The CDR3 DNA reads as TGTGCCAGCAGGCGGGCAATGAACACTGAAGCTTTCTTT.